This T cell receptor beta chain is from a study of identical twins. Germline CDR1 is SGHDT and CDR2 is YYEEEE. This CDR3 contains 14 residues. V lost 6 bases to trimming and J lost 7 bases; unmatched junction nucleotides: 8. A template switching step contributed a universal primer site, while unique molecular identifiers were present in the cDNA. In TCRdb, the 5' RACE reads were re-called with MiXCR into one record per CDR3 protein. The sample lists fewer than 900,000 distinct CDR3 sequences, around 20% occurring once. These same data were also listed under a study on T cells expressing NK-cell markers. As that report states: It was sorted CD3+CD56-NKG2C+, CD3+CD56+NKG2C- and CD3+CD56+NKG2C+ T cells that provided the TCR beta repertoires.

Material for sequencing was PBMCs. V usage is TRBV5-6 and J usage is TRBJ1-1, with 11 bases lining up with TRBD1. This receptor was identified in a woman younger than 35 in good health. The CDR3 sequence: CASNLGTGGNEAFF. CDR3 nucleotide sequence: TGTGCCAGCAACTTAGGGACAGGGGGTAATGAAGCTTTCTTT.